The rows below give T cell receptor beta chains drawn from one sample of a study of blood T cell repertoires in COVID-19. Clones were read by immunoSEQ multiplex PCR, and TCRdb kept only the in-frame ones, dropping some. This sample has 85,000 to 120,000 clones, with roughly 90% found just once. The sample was peripheral blood. The receptors were gathered from a woman in her forties or fifties with COVID-19, enrolled during active disease. CDR3s include the opening cysteine and the closing phenylalanine or tryptophan. The D gene is left open where the match is weak. A clone size is listed for some rows: how often the clone was seen (once, few, many), or a class if it is expanded.

TRBV5-1,TRBJ2-5,.,.,TGCGCCAGCAGCTCTCTCGGGACTGGGGGGGAGACCCAGTACTTC,CASSSLGTGGETQYF
TRBV18,TRBJ2-3,.,.,TGTGCCAGCTCACCGGAGGGTTCAGATACGCAGTATTTT,CASSPEGSDTQYF
TRBV24-1,TRBJ2-3,.,.,TGTGCCACCAGTGAACAGGGTGGAACAGATACGCAGTATTTT,CATSEQGGTDTQYF
TRBV25-1,TRBJ1-1,.,.,TGTGCCAGCAGTGAATATGGTGGTGGAGACGAAGCTTTCTTT,CASSEYGGGDEAFF
TRBV7-9,TRBJ1-1,.,.,TGTGCCAGCAGCACCGGTGGGGGGGCCTCTGAAGCTTTCTTT,CASSTGGGASEAFF
TRBV15,TRBJ1-4,.,.,TGTGCCACCAGCCGACCAGGGGTTGGCAATGAAAAACTGTTTTTT,CATSRPGVGNEKLFF
TRBV30,TRBJ1-2,.,.,TGTGCCTGGGAGCTTGGGGGGAATGGCTACACCTTC,CAWELGGNGYTF
TRBV5-1,TRBJ2-5,TRBD2,.,TGCGCCAGCAGCTCGGGACTAGCGGGGGGGCAAGAGACCCAGTACTTC,CASSSGLAGGQETQYF
TRBV3-1/TRBV3-2,TRBJ1-4,TRBD1,.,TGTGCCAGCAGCCAAAAACAGGGGCTTCGAGAAAAACTGTTTTTT,CASSQKQGLREKLFF
TRBV2,TRBJ1-1,.,.,TGTGCCAGCAGTGAAACCGGGGGGAACACTGAAGCTTTCTTT,CASSETGGNTEAFF
TRBV7-3,TRBJ2-6,.,.,TGTGCCAGCAGTCAGGTGCCTGGGGCCAACGTCCTGACTTTC,CASSQVPGANVLTF
TRBV4-3,TRBJ2-3,.,.,TGCGCCAGCAGCCAAGACAGGAATACGCAGTATTTT,CASSQDRNTQYF
TRBV28,TRBJ2-3,.,.,TGTGCCAGCAGCTTGCGGCGACTAGTTGGGGGCACAGATACGCAGTATTTT,CASSLRRLVGGTDTQYF
TRBV6-5,TRBJ1-6,TRBD1,.,TGTGCCAGCAGACAACTAGACAGGGCCCTCCACTTT,CASRQLDRALHF
TRBV28,TRBJ1-2,.,.,TGTGCCAGCAGTTTCCGGGGGACTGGCTACACCTTC,CASSFRGTGYTF
TRBV7-2,TRBJ2-5,.,.,TGTGCCAGCAGCTTAGGACTACAAGAGACCCAGTACTTC,CASSLGLQETQYF
TRBV30,TRBJ2-1,.,.,TGTGCCTGGAGTGTACCGATCTTAGCGAACTACAATGAGCAGTTCTTC,CAWSVPILANYNEQFF
TRBV12-5,TRBJ2-7,.,.,TGTGCTAGTGGTTTGTCACGGGGGACGTTCTCCTACGAGCAGTACTTC,CASGLSRGTFSYEQYF
TRBV7-9,TRBJ2-2,.,.,TGTGCCAGCAGCTTGGACACGAGTTGGATGTTTTTT,CASSLDTSWMFF
TRBV27,TRBJ1-2,TRBD1,.,TGTGCCAGCAGTTTCTCCGACAGGGGACCCTATGGCTACACCTTC,CASSFSDRGPYGYTF
TRBV28,TRBJ2-7,.,.,TGTGCCAGCAGTTTAAGCGGACAGAGTGGGAAGCAGTACTTC,CASSLSGQSGKQYF
TRBV18,TRBJ1-1,.,.,TGTGCCAGCTCTAGTGTCCGGAACACTGAAGCTTTCTTT,CASSSVRNTEAFF
TRBV12-3/TRBV12-4,TRBJ2-7,TRBD1,.,TGTGCCAGCAGTCAGGGACAGTTGTACGAGCAGTACTTC,CASSQGQLYEQYF
TRBV7-9,TRBJ2-7,TRBD1,.,TGTGCCAGCAGCTTCCTGGGACAGGCGATCCTGTACTTC,CASSFLGQAILYF
TRBV4-1,TRBJ1-1,.,.,TGCGCCAGCAGCCAAGATAGGCAGGGGTTGTCGGTCACTGAAGCTTTCTTT,CASSQDRQGLSVTEAFF
TRBV21-1,TRBJ2-4,.,.,TGTGCCAGCAGGACCAACGGGACAGTAGCCAAAAACATTCAGTACTTC,CASRTNGTVAKNIQYF
TRBV27,TRBJ2-7,TRBD2,.,TGTGCCAGCAGTTCGGATCGGGGGGGGGCCCCCTACGAGCAGTACTTC,CASSSDRGGAPYEQYF
TRBV5-4,TRBJ1-2,.,.,TGTGCCAGCAGCAAAGAGGGAGGGGCCGGTGAGGATGGCTACACCTTC,CASSKEGGAGEDGYTF
TRBV9,TRBJ2-1,TRBD2,.,TGTGCCAGCACCCCAAGGGTAGCGGGGGGCGGATCCTACAATGAGCAGTTCTTC,CASTPRVAGGGSYNEQFF
TRBV25-1,TRBJ1-3,TRBD1,.,TGTGCCAGCAGTGCCCGATCGGGACAGGGCTCTGGAAACACCATATATTTT,CASSARSGQGSGNTIYF
TRBV28,TRBJ2-1,.,.,TGTGCCAGCAGTTTATCGGTGGGGGGGCTCGACAATGAGCAGTTCTTC,CASSLSVGGLDNEQFF
TRBV5-1,TRBJ2-7,TRBD1,.,TGCGCCAGCAGCCCGGGACAGGAGTTCTACGAGCAGTACTTC,CASSPGQEFYEQYF
TRBV7-3,TRBJ2-1,.,.,TGTGCCAGCAGCTTAGGGCAGGGTCACAATGAGCAGTTCTTC,CASSLGQGHNEQFF
TRBV29-1,TRBJ2-7,TRBD1,.,TGCAGCGTGGGGGACAGCCGCTACGAGCAGTACTTC,CSVGDSRYEQYF
TRBV30,TRBJ2-7,.,.,TGTGCCTCAGGGACTTCTGTGGGGCAGTACTTC,CASGTSVGQYF
TRBV10-3,TRBJ2-2,.,once,TGTGCCATCAATTTAGGGGGAACCGGGGAGCTGTTTTTT,CAINLGGTGELFF
TRBV28,TRBJ2-5,.,.,TGTGCCAGCAGTTCCCCCCTCCAAGAGACCCAGTACTTC,CASSSPLQETQYF
TRBV13,TRBJ1-6,.,.,TGTGCCAGCAGCTTAGGCCTTGTGTCCTATAATTCACCCCTCCACTTT,CASSLGLVSYNSPLHF
TRBV6-5,TRBJ2-1,TRBD2,.,TGTGCCAGCAAACCCGGGACTAGCGGGGGTAGGCAGTTCTTC,CASKPGTSGGRQFF
TRBV28,TRBJ1-6,TRBD1,.,TGTGCCAGCAGTTTACCGGGACAGGGCCTTAATTCACCCCTCCACTTT,CASSLPGQGLNSPLHF
TRBV7-9,TRBJ2-7,.,once,TGTGCCAGCAGCTCGGACAGCTCCTACGAGCAGTACTTC,CASSSDSSYEQYF
TRBV9,TRBJ2-2,.,.,TGTGCCAGCAGCGTAGTCCAGGTAAGGGAAGCGAACACCGGGGAGCTGCTTTTT,CASSVVQVREANTGELLF